This is a list of T cell receptor beta chains from one sample in a study of T-cell reconstitution after alpha-beta-depleted transplantation in children. TCRdb processed the PCR reads anew with MiXCR; each CDR3 protein has one entry. This sample yields around 800,000 distinct CDR3 sequences, of which around 17% are seen a single time; 5% belongs to the top ten. The starting material was PBMCs, mostly from graft donor cells, obtained 360 days after TCRalphabeta/CD19-depleted stem cell transplant. Receptors originate from a male patient aged 5 to 17 who had a stem cell transplant for acute lymphoblastic leukemia, so the T cells may come from the graft donor. The CDR3 runs from the conserved cysteine through the conserved F or W. The order of the fields is J gene, clone size, V gene, D gene, CDR3 DNA, CDR3 protein. D genes are given only for firm matches. The size field is filled for only some rows; it gives once, few, many or a size class.

j_call: TRBJ2-5
clone_size: .
v_call: TRBV4-1
d_call: TRBD2
cdr3_nt: TGCGCCAGCAGCCAAGGACTAGCGGCCCCGACCCAGTACTTC
cdr3_aa: CASSQGLAAPTQYF

j_call: TRBJ2-2
clone_size: .
v_call: TRBV20-1
d_call: TRBD1
cdr3_nt: TGCAGTGCGCCCACCGCGGGACAGGGGAGGACCGGGGAGCTGTTTTTT
cdr3_aa: CSAPTAGQGRTGELFF

j_call: TRBJ2-5
clone_size: few
v_call: TRBV27
d_call: TRBD1
cdr3_nt: TGTGCCAGCAGTTCCGGACAGGCTAGGAGTAATCGAGAGACCCAGTACTTC
cdr3_aa: CASSSGQARSNRETQYF

j_call: TRBJ1-3
clone_size: .
v_call: TRBV5-1
d_call: .
cdr3_nt: TGCGCCAGCAGCCCTTTAACGACAGGATCTGGAAACACCATATATTTT
cdr3_aa: CASSPLTTGSGNTIYF

j_call: TRBJ2-1
clone_size: .
v_call: TRBV7-9
d_call: .
cdr3_nt: TGTGCCAGTAGGGTAGCGGCTGGAAATGAGCAGTTCTTC
cdr3_aa: CASRVAAGNEQFF

j_call: TRBJ2-7
clone_size: few
v_call: TRBV11-1
d_call: .
cdr3_nt: TGTGCCAGCAGCTTAGTGACACAGGGCCCTATTTACTCCTACGAGCAGTACTTC
cdr3_aa: CASSLVTQGPIYSYEQYF

j_call: TRBJ2-7
clone_size: .
v_call: TRBV7-9
d_call: .
cdr3_nt: TGTGCCAGCAGCTTAATGCGGGCCTCCATTCACGAGCAGTACTTC
cdr3_aa: CASSLMRASIHEQYF

j_call: TRBJ2-4
clone_size: .
v_call: TRBV6-5
d_call: .
cdr3_nt: TGTGCCAGCAGTTACTCGAAGACGGACGTCCAGTACTTC
cdr3_aa: CASSYSKTDVQYF

j_call: TRBJ2-5
clone_size: .
v_call: TRBV20-1
d_call: .
cdr3_nt: TGCAGTGCTAGAGATGAGCGGCGGGGACAAGAGACCCAGTACTTC
cdr3_aa: CSARDERRGQETQYF

j_call: TRBJ2-3
clone_size: many
v_call: TRBV27
d_call: TRBD2
cdr3_nt: TGTGCCAGCAGAGAGGGACTAGCGGGCACAGATACGCAGTATTTT
cdr3_aa: CASREGLAGTDTQYF

j_call: TRBJ2-7
clone_size: few
v_call: TRBV9
d_call: .
cdr3_nt: TGTGCCAGCAGCGTAGACGGGGCGGCCGAACCGTACTTC
cdr3_aa: CASSVDGAAEPYF

j_call: TRBJ1-4
clone_size: .
v_call: TRBV4-1
d_call: .
cdr3_nt: TGCGCCAGCAGCCAAGCTCCCCCGATGGGAGAGGCTAATGAAAAACTGTTTTTT
cdr3_aa: CASSQAPPMGEANEKLFF

j_call: TRBJ2-1
clone_size: few
v_call: TRBV20-1
d_call: .
cdr3_nt: TGCAGTACCGGGACTCATAATGAGCAGTTCTTC
cdr3_aa: CSTGTHNEQFF

j_call: TRBJ2-1
clone_size: .
v_call: TRBV13
d_call: TRBD2
cdr3_nt: TGTGCCAGCGGTATCGGGGGGTTCTATAGGAATGAGCAGTTCTTC
cdr3_aa: CASGIGGFYRNEQFF

j_call: TRBJ2-3
clone_size: .
v_call: TRBV11-2
d_call: TRBD2
cdr3_nt: TGTGCCAGCAGCTTAGGATGGGCGGGAGAGGCAGATACGCAGTATTTT
cdr3_aa: CASSLGWAGEADTQYF

j_call: TRBJ1-2
clone_size: few
v_call: TRBV20-1
d_call: .
cdr3_nt: TGCAGTGGTGGGCGGGATGGCTACACCTTC
cdr3_aa: CSGGRDGYTF

j_call: TRBJ2-3
clone_size: .
v_call: TRBV20-1
d_call: TRBD2
cdr3_nt: TGCAGTGCTAGCGGGGCTAGCGGGAGCACAGATACGCAGTATTTT
cdr3_aa: CSASGASGSTDTQYF

j_call: TRBJ2-2
clone_size: few
v_call: TRBV30
d_call: TRBD1
cdr3_nt: TGTGCCTGGAGCGACCGGACAGGGGGTCTACCCGGGGAGCTGTTTTTT
cdr3_aa: CAWSDRTGGLPGELFF

j_call: TRBJ2-7
clone_size: .
v_call: TRBV7-9
d_call: .
cdr3_nt: TGTGCCAGCAGCTTAGTATCAGCGGCCTACGAGCAGTACTTC
cdr3_aa: CASSLVSAAYEQYF

j_call: TRBJ2-7
clone_size: .
v_call: TRBV4-1
d_call: .
cdr3_nt: TGCGCCAGCAGAGAAGCGCAGGGCCTTGAGCAGTACTTC
cdr3_aa: CASREAQGLEQYF

j_call: TRBJ2-3
clone_size: few
v_call: TRBV29-1
d_call: .
cdr3_nt: TGCAGCGTCTCCGAGTTTCGCGGTAGCACAGATACGCAGTATTTT
cdr3_aa: CSVSEFRGSTDTQYF

j_call: TRBJ2-7
clone_size: .
v_call: TRBV27
d_call: TRBD2
cdr3_nt: TGTGCCAGCAGTTTAATTGGAAGGGGAGCGGGGTCCTACGAGCAGTACTTC
cdr3_aa: CASSLIGRGAGSYEQYF

j_call: TRBJ1-5
clone_size: .
v_call: TRBV3-1
d_call: .
cdr3_nt: TGTGCCAGCAGCCAAGATCGGTATAAGCCCCAGCATTTT
cdr3_aa: CASSQDRYKPQHF

j_call: TRBJ2-7
clone_size: few
v_call: TRBV12-3/TRBV12-4
d_call: .
cdr3_nt: TGTGCCAGCACCTTGGGTGGGCCCTCCTACGAGCAGTACTTC
cdr3_aa: CASTLGGPSYEQYF

j_call: TRBJ2-1
clone_size: few
v_call: TRBV7-9
d_call: TRBD2
cdr3_nt: TGTGCCAGCAGATTTACGGGACTAGCGGGAGGGCGGCCGTTCTTC
cdr3_aa: CASRFTGLAGGRPFF

j_call: TRBJ2-1
clone_size: .
v_call: TRBV5-4
d_call: .
cdr3_nt: TGTGCCAGCAGCTTGACCGTATTAGCAAACAATGAGCAGTTCTTC
cdr3_aa: CASSLTVLANNEQFF

j_call: TRBJ2-1
clone_size: few
v_call: TRBV9
d_call: .
cdr3_nt: TGTGCCAGCAGCGTAGAGGTTTACAGCGGGTCCTACAATGAGCAGTTCTTC
cdr3_aa: CASSVEVYSGSYNEQFF

j_call: TRBJ2-1
clone_size: .
v_call: TRBV11-2
d_call: .
cdr3_nt: TGTGCCAGCAGCTTTAGGCGGGGCGAGGGGGGCAATGAGCAGTTCTTC
cdr3_aa: CASSFRRGEGGNEQFF

j_call: TRBJ2-4
clone_size: many
v_call: TRBV12-3/TRBV12-4
d_call: TRBD2
cdr3_nt: TGTGCCAGCAGGGAACTAGCGGGAGGGCCCTCGTCTCAGTACTTC
cdr3_aa: CASRELAGGPSSQYF

j_call: TRBJ2-7
clone_size: few
v_call: TRBV18
d_call: .
cdr3_nt: TGTGCCAGCTCCCCGCGGGACGGACTATCCTACGAGCAGTACTTC
cdr3_aa: CASSPRDGLSYEQYF

j_call: TRBJ2-2
clone_size: many
v_call: TRBV5-1
d_call: .
cdr3_nt: TGCGCCAGCAGCTTAAGTCCCGGGGAGCTGTTTTTT
cdr3_aa: CASSLSPGELFF

j_call: TRBJ2-7
clone_size: many
v_call: TRBV3-1
d_call: .
cdr3_nt: TGTGCCAGCAGCCAAGTTGTCTACGAGCAGTACTTC
cdr3_aa: CASSQVVYEQYF

j_call: TRBJ1-5
clone_size: .
v_call: TRBV18
d_call: TRBD1
cdr3_nt: TGTGCCAGCTCACCGACACAGGGGCGGGAACAGCCCCAGCATTTT
cdr3_aa: CASSPTQGREQPQHF

j_call: TRBJ2-5
clone_size: few
v_call: TRBV21-1
d_call: .
cdr3_nt: TGTGCCAGCAGCAAGACGCTCCCCCCCAGGGGACTAGCGGGAGTTTCGGAGACCCAGTACTTC
cdr3_aa: CASSKTLPPRGLAGVSETQYF

j_call: TRBJ2-2
clone_size: many
v_call: TRBV6-5
d_call: .
cdr3_nt: TGTGCCAGCAGTTATCACGGGGTCACCGGGGAGCTGTTTTTT
cdr3_aa: CASSYHGVTGELFF

j_call: TRBJ2-3
clone_size: few
v_call: TRBV7-3
d_call: .
cdr3_nt: TGTGCCAGCATCCCTGGGTGGGCAGGCAGCACAGATACGCAGTATTTT
cdr3_aa: CASIPGWAGSTDTQYF

j_call: TRBJ2-7
clone_size: .
v_call: TRBV7-3
d_call: .
cdr3_nt: TGTGCCAGCAGCTTCAACCAGGGGTACGAGCAGTACTTC
cdr3_aa: CASSFNQGYEQYF

j_call: TRBJ2-7
clone_size: .
v_call: TRBV7-9
d_call: .
cdr3_nt: TGTGCCAGCAGCTCTCCGGGTACCTACGAGCAGTACTTC
cdr3_aa: CASSSPGTYEQYF

j_call: TRBJ2-7
clone_size: .
v_call: TRBV5-1
d_call: .
cdr3_nt: TGCGCCAGCAGCTGGAAGGACGGCACGGGAGAGCAGTACTTC
cdr3_aa: CASSWKDGTGEQYF

j_call: TRBJ2-1
clone_size: .
v_call: TRBV11-1
d_call: .
cdr3_nt: TGTGCCAGCAGCTTAGTTAGATCGGGTGAGCAGTTCTTC
cdr3_aa: CASSLVRSGEQFF

j_call: TRBJ2-7
clone_size: .
v_call: TRBV18
d_call: .
cdr3_nt: TGTGCCAGCTCACCACCGACAGCCCTAAGCTCCTACGAGCAGTACTTC
cdr3_aa: CASSPPTALSSYEQYF

j_call: TRBJ2-1
clone_size: few
v_call: TRBV20-1
d_call: .
cdr3_nt: TGCAGTGCTGTAGTAGGCTCTACAAATGAGCAGTTCTTC
cdr3_aa: CSAVVGSTNEQFF

j_call: TRBJ2-1
clone_size: few
v_call: TRBV7-3
d_call: .
cdr3_nt: TGTGCCAGCAGCTTAACTAGGGACACAATGGGTGAGCAGTTCTTC
cdr3_aa: CASSLTRDTMGEQFF

j_call: TRBJ2-1
clone_size: many
v_call: TRBV25-1
d_call: TRBD1
cdr3_nt: TGTGCCAGCAGCTGGGACAGCAACTACAATGAGCAGTTCTTC
cdr3_aa: CASSWDSNYNEQFF

j_call: TRBJ1-1
clone_size: .
v_call: TRBV10-3
d_call: .
cdr3_nt: TGTGCCATCAGTGAGTACAGGGAGGGGAACACTGAAGCTTTCTTT
cdr3_aa: CAISEYREGNTEAFF

j_call: TRBJ1-3
clone_size: few
v_call: TRBV5-1
d_call: .
cdr3_nt: TGCGCCAGCAGCTTGGCGGTCGGGGCAGGGAGCTTCGGAAACACCATATATTTT
cdr3_aa: CASSLAVGAGSFGNTIYF

j_call: TRBJ2-3
clone_size: few
v_call: TRBV12-3/TRBV12-4
d_call: .
cdr3_nt: TGTGCCAGCAGTTCCTCTTCCCCTACGCAGTATTTT
cdr3_aa: CASSSSSPTQYF

j_call: TRBJ2-1
clone_size: .
v_call: TRBV3-1
d_call: .
cdr3_nt: TGTGCCAGCAGCCCTTATCTGACCTACAATGAGCAGTTCTTC
cdr3_aa: CASSPYLTYNEQFF

j_call: TRBJ2-7
clone_size: .
v_call: TRBV7-8
d_call: .
cdr3_nt: TGTGCCAGCAGCCTTATAGTCGGGCGGACCTCCTACGAGCAGTACTTC
cdr3_aa: CASSLIVGRTSYEQYF

j_call: TRBJ2-6
clone_size: many
v_call: TRBV11-2
d_call: .
cdr3_nt: TGTGCCAGCAGCCCTGCGATAGGGAGAGGGGCCAACGTCCTGACTTTC
cdr3_aa: CASSPAIGRGANVLTF

j_call: TRBJ2-4
clone_size: .
v_call: TRBV12-3/TRBV12-4
d_call: .
cdr3_nt: TGTGCCATCAGTTTTGCCAACTTAGTCGGGGGTCCCAAAAACATTCAGTACTTC
cdr3_aa: CAISFANLVGGPKNIQYF

j_call: TRBJ2-2
clone_size: many
v_call: TRBV20-1
d_call: .
cdr3_nt: TGCAGTGCTAGAGATCGGAACACCGGGGAGCTGTTTTTT
cdr3_aa: CSARDRNTGELFF

j_call: TRBJ1-2
clone_size: few
v_call: TRBV29-1
d_call: .
cdr3_nt: TGCAGCGTTGACACCCCTCCCCAGGGCGGCTATGGCTACACCTTC
cdr3_aa: CSVDTPPQGGYGYTF

j_call: TRBJ2-1
clone_size: .
v_call: TRBV2
d_call: TRBD2
cdr3_nt: TGTGCCAGCCGGCCCAACGGCGCTAGCGGGATGCGTGAGCAGTTCTTC
cdr3_aa: CASRPNGASGMREQFF